The 29 T cell receptor beta chains listed next were all sequenced from one sample in a study of T cell responses to AZD1222 COVID-19 vaccine. Using immunoSEQ multiplex PCR, the repertoire was profiled, and TCRdb retains in-frame clones only, with some absent. The table records around 150,000 clones, 92% of them present only once. Sequenced material: peripheral blood, taken 28 days after the second AZD1222 dose. Source of these receptors: an adult who received the AZD1222 COVID-19 vaccine.

The chain couples TRBV5-1 to TRBJ2-5; TRBD2 aligns across 9 bases. Per the germline V gene, CDR1 is SGHRS and CDR2 is YFSETQ. Trimming cost V 1 base and J 5 bases; bases outside gene matches: 9. This CDR3 has 16 amino acids. For the CDR3, the DNA is TGCGCCAGCAGCTTGCAATTGGTAGCGGGAGTTGAGACCCAGTACTTC. Amino acids: CASSLQLVAGVETQYF.

This clone has a single count. The chain recombines TRBV4-1 with TRBJ2-1; D remains unclear. Trimming cost V 5 bases and J 9 bases, with 17 bases left between them. Germline V gene data show CDR1 as MGHRA and CDR2 as YSYEKL. The CDR3 is 14 residues long. DNA of the CDR3: TGCGCCAGCAGCTACCGGCCCGGACGGGTTGAGCAGTTCTTC. It codes for CASSYRPGRVEQFF.

V and J are TRBV3-1 (or the pseudogene TRBV3-2) and TRBJ1-2; 7 bases are a match to TRBD1. This CDR3 region has 14 residues. With V trimmed by 5 bases and J by 8 bases, 11 bases remained unmatched. Germline V gene lookup returns CDR1 LGHDT and CDR2 YNNKEL (reference sequence). The CDR3 reads CASSWAGDSWGYTF. DNA of the CDR3: TGTGCCAGCAGCTGGGCCGGGGACAGTTGGGGCTACACCTTC.

V gene TRBV28 combines with J gene TRBJ1-3, with D hard to call. Germline V gene sequence: CDR1 MDHEN, CDR2 SYDVKM. The CDR3 totals 17 residues. The V gene lost 5 bases and the J gene lost 0 bases, with 17 bases spanning the gap. DNA for the CDR3: TGTGCCAGCAGTATCCCGTCCCAAGGGTTCTCTGGAAACACCATATATTTT. It translates to CASSIPSQGFSGNTIYF.

The chain recombines TRBV10-3 with TRBJ2-5; TRBD2 aligns across 7 bases. Trimming at V came to 3 bases and at J to 2 bases, leaving 6 bases not matched to a gene. Germline loops: CDR1 ENHRY, CDR2 SYGVKD. The CDR3 contains 15 residues. The CDR3 loop reads CAISDTGLEQETQYF. CDR3 DNA sequence: TGTGCCATCAGTGATACCGGACTAGAACAAGAGACCCAGTACTTC.

The chain recombines TRBV19 with TRBJ2-5, with a possible D match to TRBD2 (7 bases). This CDR3 comprises 16 residues. Trimming removed 10 bases from V and 2 bases from J, with 23 bases in between. Germline V gene lookup returns CDR1 LNHDA and CDR2 SQIVND (reference sequence). CDR3 in DNA: TGTGCCACCTCGGTGAGGGGGAGGGTGGCACAAGAGACCCAGTACTTC. Amino acid sequence: CATSVRGRVAQETQYF.

The genes are TRBV28 and TRBJ2-2; D remains ambiguous. This CDR3 contains 17 residues. CDR1 is MDHEN, CDR2 SYDVKM, per germline. Trimming shortened V by 6 bases and J by 0 bases, and 17 bases separated the two germline ends. CDR3 loop: CASRASPGVANTGELFF. The CDR3 region has the DNA TGTGCCAGCAGGGCGTCACCGGGTGTCGCGAACACCGGGGAGCTGTTTTTT.

The chain carries TRBV18 and TRBJ2-3; 8 bases map to TRBD2. The V segment lost 3 bases and the J segment 6 bases; nucleotides outside the gene matches: 8. The germline V gene encodes CDR1 KGHSH and CDR2 LQKENI. The CDR3 loop spans 15 amino acids. The CDR3 nucleotides are TGTGCCAGCTCACCGACGAGCGGGAGTGCTGATACGCAGTATTTT. Encoded protein: CASSPTSGSADTQYF. The variable domain in full, with the rest retrieved from reference TRBV18 and TRBJ2-3, is NAGVMQNPRHLVRRRGQEARLRCSPMKGHSHVYWYRQLPEEGLKFMVYLQKENIIDESGMPKERFSAEFPKEGPSILRIQQVVRGDSAAYFCASSPTSGSADTQYFGPGTRLTVL.

The V call is TRBV9, the J call TRBJ1-6; the D is unclear. V was shortened by 0 bases and J by 2 bases, with 6 bases between the two germline ends. Germline lookup yields CDR1 SGDLS and CDR2 YYNGEE. The CDR3 is made up of 15 amino acids. The CDR3 region has the DNA TGTGCCAGCAGCGTAGGAGGTACCTATAATTCACCCCTCCACTTT. It codes for CASSVGGTYNSPLHF.

This clone was seen a single time. The rearrangement joins TRBV5-6 to TRBJ2-7, with TRBD2 matching 11 bases. With 2 bases clipped from V and 0 bases from J, the junction kept 4 bases outside the gene matches. Germline V lookup: CDR1 SGHDT, CDR2 YYEEEE. The length of the CDR3 is 16 residues. CDR3 amino acids: CASSFIAGGPSYEQYF. Here the CDR3 DNA reads TGTGCCAGCAGCTTTATAGCGGGAGGGCCCTCCTACGAGCAGTACTTC.

The V and J genes are TRBV27 and TRBJ2-7, with D perhaps matching TRBD2 (6 bases). Germline-derived CDR1 and CDR2 are MNHEY and SMNVEV (reference sequence). The CDR3 sequence is 14 residues long. V lost 6 bases and J lost 2, with 14 bases in between. The CDR3: CASRTWGEPYEQYF. CDR3 DNA: TGTGCCAGCAGGACTTGGGGGGAACCCTACGAGCAGTACTTC.

The rearrangement uses TRBV11-3 and TRBJ2-1, with 14 bases lining up with TRBD2. Looked up from germline, CDR1 is SGHNT and CDR2 is YENEEA. Trimming cost V 4 bases and J 9 bases; bases outside gene matches: 5. The CDR3 is 15 amino acids. The CDR3 DNA sequence: TGTGCCAGCAGCTACGGGACTAGCGGGAGTAGTGAGCAGTTCTTC. Translation: CASSYGTSGSSEQFF.

This chain joins TRBV5-1 and TRBJ2-1, with D possibly being TRBD2 (5 bases). The ends were cut back, 2 bases at V and 10 bases at J, with 7 bases in the middle. The CDR3 loop spans 11 amino acids. Per the germline V gene, CDR1 is SGHRS and CDR2 is YFSETQ. CDR3 bases: TGCGCCAGCAGCTTTGCGGGCGAGCAGTTCTTC. Translated, it gives CASSFAGEQFF. Drawing the rest from reference TRBV5-1 and TRBJ2-1, the complete variable domain is KAGVTQTPRYLIKTRGQQVTLSCSPISGHRSVSWYQQTPGQGLQFLFEYFSETQRNKGNFPGRFSGRQFSNSRSEMNVSTLELGDSALYLCASSFAGEQFFGPGTRLTVL.

The J gene is TRBJ2-3, the V gene TRBV14, with 7 bases matching TRBD1. The length of the CDR3 is 14 residues. From germline, CDR1 is SGHDN and CDR2 FVKESK. J lost 4 bases, V lost 6 bases, and 7 bases had no gene match. The CDR3 DNA reads TGTGCCAGCAGTCACCGGGACAGCCCAGATACGCAGTATTTT. Translating it yields CASSHRDSPDTQYF.

The V call is TRBV19, the J call TRBJ2-5, with 8 bases lining up with TRBD1. The CDR3 has 14 residues. The J segment lost 4 bases and the V segment lost 10 bases, leaving 11 bases of the junction unmatched. Germline lookup yields CDR1 LNHDA and CDR2 SQIVND (reference sequence). The CDR3: CATKTGQGGETQYF. The CDR3 DNA follows: TGTGCCACCAAGACTGGACAGGGAGGAGAGACCCAGTACTTC.

V gene TRBV6-4 combines with J gene TRBJ2-1, with D uncertain. This CDR3 region has 15 residues. With 2 bases removed from V and 0 bases from J, the gap between germline ends came to 8 bases. CDR1 MRHNA and CDR2 SNTAGT come from the germline V gene. The CDR3 DNA follows: TGTGCCAGCAGTGACCCCCTAGGCTCCTACAATGAGCAGTTCTTC. Amino acids: CASSDPLGSYNEQFF.

The chain joins TRBV6-5 to TRBJ1-5; D might be TRBD1 (6 bases). The germline gives CDR1 MNHEY, CDR2 SVGAGI. V lost 6 bases and J 5 bases, leaving 14 bases between the germline ends. This CDR3 is 14 amino acids long. CDR3 DNA sequence: TGTGCCAGCAGCCGGGGGGCAGATGATCAGCCCCAGCATTTT. Protein sequence: CASSRGADDQPQHF.

The chain has TRBV7-2 and TRBJ2-7; tentative D call: TRBD1 (6 bases). V lost 4 bases, J lost 3 bases, and 16 bases lay in between. CDR3 length: 15 residues. CDR1 is SGHTA, CDR2 FQGNSA, per germline. This CDR3 reads CASSSQTGHGYEQYF. As DNA, the CDR3 is TGTGCCAGCAGCTCGCAGACGGGACATGGCTACGAGCAGTACTTC.

This clone came up a few times. The chain couples TRBV19 to TRBJ1-6; D might be TRBD1 (5 bases). This CDR3 region has 12 residues. V was trimmed by 5 bases and J by 9 bases, leaving 8 bases between them. The V gene's germline CDR1 is LNHDA and CDR2 SQIVND (reference sequence). In DNA form, the CDR3 reads TGTGCCAGTAGTCCGGGGGGTTCACCCCTCCACTTT. This sequence encodes CASSPGGSPLHF.

This clone showed up just once. The chain combines TRBV20-1 with TRBJ2-7; D remains unclear. Trimming took off 4 bases at V and 6 bases at J, with 1 base between the two ends. The CDR3 is made up of 8 amino acids. Germline CDR1 DFQATT, CDR2 SNEGSKA (reference sequence). CDR3 coding DNA: TGCAGTGCTACCGAGCAGTACTTC. This codes for CSATEQYF.

This chain links TRBV23-1 with TRBJ2-7, with TRBD1 matching 7 bases. TRBV23-1 is marked as an open reading frame, function uncertain. This CDR3 contains 13 residues. Unmatched junction bases numbered 5, after V lost 4 bases and J lost 5 bases. The DNA of the CDR3 is TGCGCCAGCAGTCGGGCAGGGGGAGACGAGCAGTACTTC. As protein: CASSRAGGDEQYF.

The chain joins TRBV19 to TRBJ2-1; 10 bases map to TRBD2. CDR3 length: 14 residues. Germline V gives CDR1 LNHDA, CDR2 SQIVND (reference sequence). J gave up 9 bases and V 3 bases, and 5 bases lay outside the gene matches. This CDR3 is CASSIPLAGVEQFF. As DNA, the CDR3 is TGTGCCAGTAGTATTCCCCTAGCGGGAGTTGAGCAGTTCTTC.

The V gene is TRBV21-1, the J gene TRBJ1-2; no DNA check was done on the table's D call, TRBD1. TRBV21-1 is a pseudogene. The CDR3 has 17 residues. CDR3 DNA: TGTGCCAGCAGCATCAGGAAGACAGGCTACCTTAACTATGGCTACACCTTC. Its translation: CASSIRKTGYLNYGYTF.

The V call is TRBV5-1, the J call TRBJ2-3; the D gene is possibly TRBD2 (5 bases). V shed 5 bases and J shed 4 bases, with 8 bases lying between them. The germline gives CDR1 SGHRS, CDR2 YFSETQ. The CDR3 length is 12 residues. The CDR3 reads CASREAADTQYF. The CDR3 DNA sequence: TGCGCCAGCAGGGAGGCGGCAGATACGCAGTATTTT.

V usage is TRBV6-5 and J usage is TRBJ1-2; no clear D. V dropped 7 bases and J dropped 7 bases, with 7 bases sitting between them. The CDR3 totals 10 residues. CDR1 and CDR2 (germline): MNHEY, SVGAGI. CDR3 in amino acids: CASMEGGYTF. The DNA of the CDR3 is TGTGCCAGCATGGAGGGTGGCTACACCTTC.

The chain couples TRBV28 to TRBJ2-5, with D perhaps matching TRBD2 (5 bases). Trimming shortened V by 6 bases and J by 7 bases, and 18 bases separated the two germline ends. The germline V gene has CDR1 MDHEN and CDR2 SYDVKM. This CDR3 has 14 residues. For the CDR3, the DNA is TGTGCCAGCAGCCTGTCGGGCGGGCGAGGGACCCAGTACTTC. Amino acid sequence: CASSLSGGRGTQYF. Full variable domain (rest looked up from reference TRBV28 and TRBJ2-5): DVKVTQSSRYLVKRTGEKVFLECVQDMDHENMFWYRQDPGLGLRLIYFSYDVKMKEKGDIPEGYSVSREKKERFSLILESASTNQTSMYLCASSLSGGRGTQYFGPGTRLLVL.

The chain recombines TRBV5-1 with TRBJ2-2; TRBD1 aligns across 7 bases. This CDR3 is built from 16 residues. CDR1 and CDR2 (germline): SGHRS, YFSETQ. The V gene end was trimmed by 4 bases and the J gene end by 4 bases; junction bases not matched to a gene: 10. CDR3 amino acids: CASSPGQAVITGELFF. Here the CDR3 DNA reads TGCGCCAGCAGCCCTGGACAGGCGGTAATCACCGGGGAGCTGTTTTTT.

This chain uses TRBV5-1 with TRBJ2-5; 9 positions agree with TRBD2. Germline CDR1 and CDR2: SGHRS and YFSETQ. CDR3 length: 15 amino acids. The V and J ends lost 6 bases and 3 bases, in that order; junction bases with no gene match: 9. CDR3: CASTGAAGGEETQYF. CDR3 nucleotides: TGCGCCAGCACCGGGGCAGCGGGAGGCGAAGAGACCCAGTACTTC.

The V and J genes are TRBV28 and TRBJ1-4; 7 nucleotides match TRBD1. V gave up 5 bases and J gave up 4 bases; unmatched junction bases: 4. CDR1 and CDR2 from the germline V gene are MDHEN and SYDVKM. The CDR3 is made up of 14 amino acids. The CDR3 is CASSPGQNNEKLFF. CDR3 nucleotides: TGTGCCAGCAGTCCGGGACAGAATAATGAAAAACTGTTTTTT. Complete variable domain (other parts from reference TRBV28 and TRBJ1-4): DVKVTQSSRYLVKRTGEKVFLECVQDMDHENMFWYRQDPGLGLRLIYFSYDVKMKEKGDIPEGYSVSREKKERFSLILESASTNQTSMYLCASSPGQNNEKLFFGSGTQLSVL.